One sample yielded the 22 T cell receptor beta chains listed below, sequenced in a study of T-cell memory formation after mild COVID-19. One entry per CDR3 protein results from TCRdb running MiXCR on the 5' RACE reads. Among about 100,000 distinct CDR3 sequences, approximately 12% were seen once, and the ten largest hold 40%. Specimen: PBMCs or a T cell subset sorted from them (not recorded which). The source is a man aged 18 to 30 who had mild COVID-19 (a few samples of this study predate the infection). Cell type and time point are not known.

This clonotype is a singleton in its sample. The rearrangement uses TRBV5-1 and TRBJ2-3, with 10 bases fitting TRBD1. The CDR3 is 15 residues long. Germline V gene sequence: CDR1 SGHRS, CDR2 YFSETQ. With V trimmed by 3 bases and J by 3 bases, 4 bases remained unmatched. CDR3 DNA: TGCGCCAGCAGCTGGACAGGGGGGGAGACAGATACGCAGTATTTT. It encodes CASSWTGGETDTQYF.

The rearrangement links TRBV6-2 or TRBV6-3 to TRBJ1-5; D is perhaps TRBD1 (6 bases). Trimming removed 0 bases at V and 7 bases at J, with 19 bases between. In germline, CDR1 is MNHEY, CDR2 SVGEGT. This CDR3 comprises 17 residues. The CDR3 region has the DNA TGTGCCAGCAGTTACTCGGGGGGCCTCCGCATTGGGCAGCCCCAGCATTTT. Protein: CASSYSGGLRIGQPQHF.

The chain uses TRBV6-5 and TRBJ2-1; D is uncertain. The CDR3 runs 17 residues. The germline V and J ends were trimmed by 2 bases and 3 bases, with 17 bases remaining between them. CDR1 is MNHEY, CDR2 SVGAGI, per germline. The CDR3 sequence is CASSYGFNADLYNEQFF. Written as DNA, the CDR3 is TGTGCCAGCAGTTACGGGTTCAATGCGGACCTCTACAATGAGCAGTTCTTC.

This clonotype was counted ten times or more. In DNA, the CDR3 is TGTGCCAGCACCCTCGGGGGTCGTTCCGAGCAGTACTTC. It is translated as CASTLGGRSEQYF. This chain connects TRBV12-3 or TRBV12-4 to TRBJ2-7; the D gene is possibly TRBD2 (6 bases). This CDR3 region has 13 residues. V dropped 7 bases and J dropped 6 bases, with 16 bases sitting between them.

This clonotype was observed a few times. This chain joins TRBV19 and TRBJ1-5; TRBD1 matches 7 bases. This CDR3 contains 15 residues. V gave up 8 bases and J gave up 2 bases; unmatched junction bases: 9. CDR1 LNHDA and CDR2 SQIVND come from the germline V gene (reference sequence). The CDR3 nucleotides are TGTGCCAGTGCTTCAACCGGGACAGGCAATCAGCCCCAGCATTTT. Protein product: CASASTGTGNQPQHF.

V is TRBV7-9 and J is TRBJ2-7; 7 bases agree with TRBD2. CDR1 SEHNR and CDR2 FQNEAQ come from the germline V gene (reference sequence). The V and J ends lost 1 base and 0 bases, in that order; junction bases with no gene match: 3. The CDR3 is 15 residues long. CDR3 nucleotide sequence: TGTGCCAGCAGCTTAGTTGGCGGGAGCTCCTACGAGCAGTACTTC. This codes for CASSLVGGSSYEQYF. Combining the CDR3 with reference TRBV7-9 and TRBJ2-7 gives the whole variable domain DTGVSQNPRHKITKRGQNVTFRCDPISEHNRLYWYRQTLGQGPEFLTYFQNEAQLEKSRLLSDRFSAERPKGSFSTLEIQRTEQGDSAMYLCASSLVGGSSYEQYFGPGTRLTVT.

Ten or more counts support this clonotype. V and J are TRBV12-3 or TRBV12-4 and TRBJ2-3, with TRBD2 identical over 7 bases. With 10 bases clipped from V and 2 bases from J, the junction kept 9 bases outside the gene matches. This CDR3 contains 14 residues. The CDR3 is CANRQRGTTDTQYF. DNA for the CDR3: TGTGCCAACCGCCAGCGGGGCACCACAGATACGCAGTATTTT.

This clonotype was found a few times. This chain joins TRBV15 and TRBJ2-1; 8 bases align to TRBD1. Germline V lookup: CDR1 LNHNV, CDR2 YYDKDF (reference sequence). Trimming took 1 base from V and 2 from J; bases not matched to a gene: 7. This CDR3 spans 17 amino acids. The CDR3 sequence: CATSRASGTGPYNEQFF. In DNA form, the CDR3 reads TGTGCCACCAGCAGAGCCTCCGGGACAGGCCCCTACAATGAGCAGTTCTTC.

This clonotype was found many times. The chain links TRBV29-1 to TRBJ2-3; 9 bases align to TRBD1. The CDR3 has 14 amino acids. V lost 6 bases, J lost 6 bases, and 10 bases stayed unmatched. Germline CDR1 SQVTM, CDR2 ANQGSEA. The CDR3 DNA follows: TGCAGCGTGGAAACCGGGACAGGGAAGGATACGCAGTATTTT. Its translation is CSVETGTGKDTQYF.

This clonotype was recorded at least ten times. The J gene is TRBJ2-7, the V gene TRBV27; D could derive from TRBD1 or TRBD2 (5 bases each). Trimming removed 6 bases at V and 7 bases at J, with 16 bases between. CDR3 size: 13 residues. Germline CDR1 reads MNHEY; CDR2 reads SMNVEV (reference sequence). The CDR3 bases are TGTGCCAGCAGCCGTCGGGACGTGGGGGAGCAGTACTTC. Protein: CASSRRDVGEQYF.

The V and J genes are TRBV19 and TRBJ2-2; D is undetermined. CDR3 length: 14 residues. The V end lost 3 bases, the J end lost 1 base, and 6 bases lay between the germline ends. Looked up from germline, CDR1 is LNHDA and CDR2 is SQIVND (reference sequence). The CDR3 DNA reads as TGTGCCAGTAGTATCGGTTGGAACACCGGGGAGCTGTTTTTT. Amino acid sequence: CASSIGWNTGELFF.

This clonotype was observed at least ten times. The CDR3 spells CASSFPRNNEQFF. CDR3 bases: TGTGCCAGCAGCTTCCCCAGAAACAATGAGCAGTTCTTC. V is TRBV7-8 and J is TRBJ2-1; no clear D. This CDR3 has 13 amino acids. CDR1 is SGHVS and CDR2 is FQNEAQ in the germline V gene. Trimming shortened V by 3 bases and J by 5 bases, and 8 bases separated the two germline ends. Full variable domain (outside the CDR3, taken from reference TRBV7-8 and TRBJ2-1): GAGVSQSPRYKVAKRGQDVALRCDPISGHVSLFWYQQALGQGPEFLTYFQNEAQLDKSGLPSDRFFAERPEGSVSTLKIQRTQQEDSAVYLCASSFPRNNEQFFGPGTRLTVL.

This clonotype was observed a handful of times. The V gene is TRBV4-3, the J gene TRBJ2-3; no reliable D call. There are 13 residues in the CDR3. Germline lookup yields CDR1 LGHNA and CDR2 YSLEER. The V and J ends lost 8 bases and 6 bases respectively, with 15 bases between them. In DNA, the CDR3 is TGCGCCAGCGCCGGTGCCCATCGGGATACGCAGTATTTT. Translating it yields CASAGAHRDTQYF.

This clonotype was found a few times. The V gene is TRBV27, the J gene TRBJ2-5; the match to TRBD1 covers 11 bases. The germline V gene has CDR1 MNHEY and CDR2 SMNVEV (reference sequence). The CDR3 runs to 15 residues. J lost 2 bases, V lost 6 bases, and 5 bases had no gene match. This CDR3 is CASRQGQGAQETQYF. CDR3 bases: TGTGCCAGCAGACAAGGACAGGGGGCTCAAGAGACCCAGTACTTC.

The CDR3 DNA reads TGCGCCAGCAGCTGGCAGGGGGCCCTAGGGACCTCTGGGGCCAACGTCCTGACTTTC. Amino acids: CASSWQGALGTSGANVLTF. This chain uses TRBV5-1 with TRBJ2-6; 8 bases are shared with TRBD1. CDR1 is SGHRS, CDR2 YFSETQ, per germline. The J segment lost 0 bases and the V segment lost 3 bases, leaving 11 bases of the junction unmatched. This CDR3 has 19 amino acids.

The CDR3 protein is CASSYSGGNSPLHF. The CDR3 DNA reads as TGTGCCAGCAGTTACTCAGGCGGCAATTCACCCCTCCACTTT. The V gene is TRBV6-5, the J gene TRBJ1-6, with D unclear. Between the trimmed V and J ends, which lost 0 bases and 7 bases, there was a span of 7 bases. Germline values: CDR1 MNHEY, CDR2 SVGAGI. This CDR3 spans 14 amino acids.

V gene TRBV4-1 combines with J gene TRBJ1-2, with 7 positions matching TRBD1. There are 16 residues in the CDR3. The J segment lost 8 bases and the V segment lost 1 base, leaving 13 bases of the junction unmatched. Germline-derived CDR1 and CDR2 are MGHRA and YSYEKL. The CDR3 DNA reads as TGCGCCAGCAGCCAAGCCGAGATGGACAGGCCGGGAGGCTACACCTTC. Its translation is CASSQAEMDRPGGYTF.

This clonotype was found a few times. The chain uses TRBV4-3 and TRBJ2-1, with a possible D match to TRBD1 (6 bases). Germline V gene lookup returns CDR1 LGHNA and CDR2 YSLEER. The CDR3 length is 15 residues. V dropped 3 bases and J dropped 6 bases, with 15 bases sitting between them. CDR3 region: CASSQGTGFSNEQFF. The CDR3 DNA reads as TGCGCCAGCAGCCAGGGTACAGGGTTCAGCAATGAGCAGTTCTTC.

This clonotype was seen only a few times. This chain joins TRBV3-1 and TRBJ2-5; 8 bases agree with TRBD2. In germline, CDR1 is LGHDT, CDR2 YNNKEL (reference sequence). V lost 6 bases, J lost 3 bases, and 6 bases stayed unmatched. The CDR3 runs to 14 residues. In DNA, the CDR3 is TGTGCCAGCAGTCCAACGGGGGGGGAAGAGACCCAGTACTTC. Protein: CASSPTGGEETQYF.

This clonotype was counted at least ten times. J is TRBJ2-2 and V is TRBV29-1; no reliable D call. This CDR3 is 12 amino acids long. The germline V gene has CDR1 SQVTM and CDR2 ANQGSEA. Trimming left V 5 bases short and J 2 bases short, with 6 bases between. The chain's CDR3 is CSVSVNTGELFF. The DNA for the CDR3 is TGCAGCGTTAGTGTAAACACCGGGGAGCTGTTTTTT.

In this sample, this clonotype turned up a few times. V usage is TRBV6-6 and J usage is TRBJ2-7, with D unclear. Looked up from germline, CDR1 is MNHNY and CDR2 is SVGAGI (reference sequence). The V end was cut by 6 bases, the J end by 2 bases, with 11 bases between. This CDR3 contains 13 residues. Written as DNA, the CDR3 is TGTGCCAGCAGCGAGGCAGGTCCCTACGAGCAGTACGTC. Encoded protein: CASSEAGPYEQYV.

V and J are TRBV9 and TRBJ2-5; D might be TRBD2 (5 bases). The CDR3 covers 15 residues. CDR1 SGDLS and CDR2 YYNGEE come from the germline V gene. Trimming stripped 5 bases from V and 3 bases from J, with 17 bases between. CDR3 coding DNA: TGTGCCAGCAGTCTTAACGGACTGTCTAAAGAGACCCAGTACTTC. Its translation is CASSLNGLSKETQYF.